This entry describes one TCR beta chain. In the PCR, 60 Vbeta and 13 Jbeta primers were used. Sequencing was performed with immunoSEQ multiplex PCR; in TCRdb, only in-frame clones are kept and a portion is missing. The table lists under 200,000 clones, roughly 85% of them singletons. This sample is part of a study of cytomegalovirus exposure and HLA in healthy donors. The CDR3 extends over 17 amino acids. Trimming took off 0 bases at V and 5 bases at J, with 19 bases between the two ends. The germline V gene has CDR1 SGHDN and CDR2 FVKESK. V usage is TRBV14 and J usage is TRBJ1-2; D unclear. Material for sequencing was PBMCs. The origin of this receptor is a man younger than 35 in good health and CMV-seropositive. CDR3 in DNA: TGTGCCAGCAGCCAAGACCGGCGGGGTACTGACTATTATGGCTACACCTTC. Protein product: CASSQDRRGTDYYGYTF. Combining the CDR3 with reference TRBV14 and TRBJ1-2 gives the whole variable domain EAGVTQFPSHSVIEKGQTVTLRCDPISGHDNLYWYRRVMGKEIKFLLHFVKESKQDESGMPNNRFLAERTGGTYSTLKVQPAELEDSGVYFCASSQDRRGTDYYGYTFGSGTRLTVV.